This TCR beta chain was captured in a study of T cells in Graves' hyperthyroidism and ophthalmopathy. CDR1 is SGDLS, CDR2 YYNGEE, per germline. The CDR3 covers 13 residues. The V end lost 3 bases, the J end lost 3 bases, and 7 bases lay between the germline ends. Overall study results and limits: Ophthalmopathy cases were set apart from stable hyperthyroidism by a 13 V-J model. Model output signaled ophthalmopathy a median about seven months ahead of onset. Blood held most thyroid clonotypes expanded above 0.001 frequency.

This clonotype was observed at least ten times. Its antigen is still unknown. Patients showing uncontrolled infection, other autoimmune disease, pregnancy or lactation were ineligible. Authors of the study amplified TCR beta CDR3 regions from RNA transcripts. The HTBI primer set served for first-round RT-PCR of the TCR CDR3. TCRdb reanalysed the multiplex PCR reads using MiXCR and keeps one entry per CDR3 protein. The sample records 500,000 to 600,000 distinct CDR3 sequences, 46% being singletons. This clonotype originated in an adult woman with Graves' disease, either hyperthyroidism or ophthalmopathy (not recorded which). The J gene is TRBJ1-3, the V gene TRBV9; D gene uncertain. Sequenced: peripheral blood or thyroid tissue (not recorded which). This CDR3 reads CASSAESGNTIYF. The CDR3 coding sequence is TGTGCCAGCAGCGCGGAGAGTGGAAACACCATATATTTT.